One and the same sample provided the 9 T cell receptor beta chains below, sequenced in a study of metastatic and nonmetastatic thyroid tumors. TCRdb reanalyzed the PCR reads with MiXCR. Seen here are 30,000 to 40,000 clones, 29% observed once, and the top ten hold 7.8%. Each patient came to thyroid surgery without any prior treatment (of any kind). Source material: blood. Receptors originate from a female donor with papillary thyroid cancer or a benign thyroid nodule (not recorded which). Some clones in this sample may be carry-over from other donors' samples.

This clone was seen ten or more times. The gene calls are TRBV30 and TRBJ2-7; perhaps TRBD2 as D (5 bases). The CDR3 loop spans 14 amino acids. With 6 bases removed from V and 7 bases from J, the gap between germline ends came to 22 bases. Germline CDR1 GTSNPN, CDR2 SVGIG (reference sequence). CDR3 nucleotide sequence: TGTGCCTGCGTCATACTAGATTCGATTAAAGAGCAGTACTTC. Translated: CACVILDSIKEQYF.

This sequence joins TRBV6-5 and TRBJ2-1, with 8 nucleotides matching TRBD2. The junction had 9 bases not matched to a gene; V was cut back by 5 bases and J by 0 bases. Germline V gene sequence: CDR1 MNHEY, CDR2 SVGAGI. The CDR3 is 17 residues long. The CDR3 bases are TGTGCCAGCAGTCGCCGTACTAGCGGAACCTCCTACAATGAGCAGTTCTTC. It codes for CASSRRTSGTSYNEQFF.

This clone was seen at least ten times. This sequence joins TRBV27 and TRBJ2-5; D ambiguous. V gave up 5 bases and J gave up 7 bases, with 11 bases separating them. The CDR3 length is 12 residues. From germline, CDR1 is MNHEY and CDR2 SMNVEV (reference sequence). The CDR3 here is CASSPTFGTQYF. In DNA form, the CDR3 reads TGTGCCAGCAGTCCGACGTTTGGGACCCAGTACTTC.

By share, this clone counts as medium-sized. The chain links TRBV19 to TRBJ1-5; D is undetermined. The CDR3 covers 14 residues. The germline gives CDR1 LNHDA, CDR2 SQIVND (reference sequence). V dropped 2 bases and J dropped 7 bases, with 12 bases sitting between them. The CDR3 sequence: CASSIRFLPQPQHF. CDR3 coding DNA: TGTGCCAGTAGTATACGTTTCCTCCCCCAGCCCCAGCATTTT.

This sequence joins TRBV2 and TRBJ2-3; 8 bases line up with TRBD2. V shed 9 bases, J shed 3 bases, and the junction held 14 bases outside the gene matches. CDR3 size: 16 residues. Germline loops: CDR1 SNHLY, CDR2 FYNNEI. The CDR3 DNA reads TGTGCCAGAAACAGCGGTGGGACTAGGGGGACAGATACGCAGTATTTT. Protein product: CARNSGGTRGTDTQYF.

This clone was observed a single time. The gene calls are TRBV3-1 and TRBJ2-7; 7 nucleotides agree with TRBD1. The CDR3 runs to 14 residues. Germline V gives CDR1 LGHDT, CDR2 YNNKEL (reference sequence). V dropped 3 bases and J dropped 5; count of bases not matched to a gene: 7. This CDR3 reads CASSQEDRFHEQYF. DNA of the CDR3: TGTGCCAGCAGCCAGGAGGACAGGTTCCACGAGCAGTACTTC.

This clone was seen ten or more times. The chain couples TRBV24-1 to TRBJ2-3; possible D gene TRBD2, 6 bases. Germline V gene data show CDR1 as KGHDR and CDR2 as SFDVKD. V lost 0 bases to trimming and J lost 0 bases, with 12 bases between them. This CDR3 has 17 amino acids. The CDR3 sequence: CATSDLSGSSSTDTQYF. The DNA of the CDR3 is TGTGCCACCAGTGATTTGTCCGGGAGCTCGAGCACAGATACGCAGTATTTT.

The V gene is TRBV3-1, the J gene TRBJ2-7; maybe TRBD2 (6 bases). Germline V CDR1 and CDR2: LGHDT, YNNKEL (reference sequence). With 5 bases removed from V and 0 bases from J, the gap between germline ends came to 14 bases. The CDR3 is made up of 15 amino acids. The CDR3 protein is CASSASSASSYEQYF. The CDR3 DNA follows: TGTGCCAGCAGCGCATCTAGCGCAAGCTCCTACGAGCAGTACTTC.

This clone was seen many times. CDR3 in amino acids: CATSRDVNQGAWETQYF. Written as DNA, the CDR3 is TGTGCCACCAGCAGAGATGTTAATCAGGGTGCGTGGGAGACCCAGTACTTC. J is TRBJ2-5 and V is TRBV15, with D possibly matching TRBD1 (5 bases). V lost 0 bases and J lost 5, with 19 bases in between. CDR1 and CDR2 from the germline V gene are LNHNV and YYDKDF (reference sequence). This CDR3 has 17 residues. Using reference TRBV15 and TRBJ2-5 for the parts outside the CDR3, the full variable domain is DAMVIQNPRYQVTQFGKPVTLSCSQTLNHNVMYWYQQKSSQAPKLLFHYYDKDFNNEADTPDNFQSRRPNTSFCFLDIRSPGLGDTAMYLCATSRDVNQGAWETQYFGPGTRLLVL.